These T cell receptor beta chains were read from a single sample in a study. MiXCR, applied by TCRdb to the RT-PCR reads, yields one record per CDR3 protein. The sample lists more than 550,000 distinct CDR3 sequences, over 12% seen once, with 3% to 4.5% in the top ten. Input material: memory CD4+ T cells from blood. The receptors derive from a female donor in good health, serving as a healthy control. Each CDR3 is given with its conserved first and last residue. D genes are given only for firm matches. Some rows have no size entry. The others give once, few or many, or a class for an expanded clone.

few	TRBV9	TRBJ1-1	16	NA	CASSTLPGHINTEAFF	TGTGCCAGCAGTACTCTTCCGGGACACATAAACACTGAAGCTTTCTTT
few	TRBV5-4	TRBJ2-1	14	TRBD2	CASSTAGSNNEQFF	TGTGCCAGCAGCACAGCGGGAAGCAACAATGAGCAGTTCTTC
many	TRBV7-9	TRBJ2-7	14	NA	CASSLTGALDEQYF	TGTGCCAGCAGCTTGACAGGAGCCCTGGACGAGCAGTACTTC
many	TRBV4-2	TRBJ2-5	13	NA	CASSQAQQETQYF	TGTGCCAGCAGCCAAGCACAGCAAGAGACCCAGTACTTC
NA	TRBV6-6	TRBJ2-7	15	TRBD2	CASSYSLSGRNWQYF	TGTGCCAGCAGTTATAGTCTTAGCGGGAGAAACTGGCAGTACTTC
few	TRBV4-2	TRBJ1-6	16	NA	CASSQDPTGRDSPLHF	TGTGCCAGCAGCCAAGACCCCACAGGGAGGGATTCACCCCTCCACTTT
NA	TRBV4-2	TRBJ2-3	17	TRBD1	CASSQALQGALRDTQYF	TGTGCCAGCAGCCAGGCCCTACAGGGGGCGCTTAGAGATACGCAGTATTTT
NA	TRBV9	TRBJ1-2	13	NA	CASSYTGQRGYTF	TGTGCCAGCAGTTATACAGGTCAACGGGGCTACACCTTC
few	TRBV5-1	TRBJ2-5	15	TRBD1	CASSLDGQGTETQYF	TGCGCCAGCAGCTTGGATGGACAGGGGACGGAGACCCAGTACTTC
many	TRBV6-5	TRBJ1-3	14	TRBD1	CASSPRTGGNTIYF	TGTGCCAGCAGTCCTCGGACAGGGGGAAACACCATATATTTT
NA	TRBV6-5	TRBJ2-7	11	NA	CPSRLNYEQYF	TGTCCCAGCAGATTAAACTACGAGCAGTACTTC
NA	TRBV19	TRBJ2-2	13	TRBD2	CASGTSGTGELFF	TGTGCCAGTGGGACTAGCGGGACCGGGGAGCTGTTTTTT
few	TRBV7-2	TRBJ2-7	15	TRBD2	CASSPGTAGAYEQYF	TGTGCCAGCAGCCCGGGCACTGCGGGGGCCTACGAGCAGTACTTC
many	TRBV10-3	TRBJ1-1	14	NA	CAISGTGTDTEAFF	TGTGCCATCAGTGGTACAGGCACAGACACTGAAGCTTTCTTT
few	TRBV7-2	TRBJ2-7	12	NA	CASSPDRIEQYF	TGTGCCAGCAGCCCCGACCGTATCGAGCAGTACTTC
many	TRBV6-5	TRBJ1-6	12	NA	CASSYPDSPLHF	TGTGCCAGCAGTTACCCCGATTCACCCCTCCACTTT
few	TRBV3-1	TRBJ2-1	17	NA	CASSQEGASRSYNEQFF	TGTGCCAGCAGCCAAGAAGGGGCTTCACGCTCCTACAATGAGCAGTTCTTC
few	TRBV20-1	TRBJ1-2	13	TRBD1	CSARPGQGYGYTF	TGCAGTGCTAGACCGGGACAGGGCTATGGCTACACCTTC
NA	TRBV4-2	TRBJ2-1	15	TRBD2	CASSQASGEYNEQFF	TGTGCCAGCAGCCAAGCTAGCGGGGAGTACAATGAGCAGTTCTTC
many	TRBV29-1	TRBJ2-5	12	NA	CSATIGRETQYF	TGCAGCGCCACGATTGGTAGAGAGACCCAGTACTTC
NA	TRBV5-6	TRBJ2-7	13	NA	CASSLGLGSEQYF	TGTGCCAGCAGCTTGGGTCTGGGCTCCGAGCAGTACTTC
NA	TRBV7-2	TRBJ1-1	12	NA	CASSLWDTEAFF	TGTGCCAGCAGCCTGTGGGACACTGAAGCTTTCTTT
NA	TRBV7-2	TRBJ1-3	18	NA	CASSRSTDRYRSGNTIYF	TGTGCCAGCAGCCGGTCGACGGACCGCTACCGATCTGGAAACACCATATATTTT
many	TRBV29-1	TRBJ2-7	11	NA	CSGTTGYEQYF	TGCAGCGGGACGACCGGGTACGAGCAGTACTTC
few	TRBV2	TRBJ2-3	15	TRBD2	CASSGPGGGTDTQYF	TGTGCCAGCAGTGGTCCCGGGGGAGGGACAGATACGCAGTATTTT
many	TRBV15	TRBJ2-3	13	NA	CASRRTSTDTQYF	TGTGCCAGCAGACGCACTAGCACAGATACGCAGTATTTT
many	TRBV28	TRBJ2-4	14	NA	CASSSPRQKNIQYF	TGTGCCAGCAGTTCACCCCGACAGAAAAACATTCAGTACTTC
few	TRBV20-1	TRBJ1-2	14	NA	CSARWGASNYGYTF	TGCAGTGCTAGATGGGGGGCGTCTAACTATGGCTACACCTTC
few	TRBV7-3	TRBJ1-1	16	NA	CASSIMGVTVDTEAFF	TGTGCCAGCAGCATTATGGGGGTTACGGTGGACACTGAAGCTTTCTTT
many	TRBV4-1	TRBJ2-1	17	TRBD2	CASSQTERTSGHNEQFF	TGCGCCAGCAGCCAAACAGAGAGGACTAGCGGACACAATGAGCAGTTCTTC
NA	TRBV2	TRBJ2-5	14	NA	CASSEGRAMETQYF	TGTGCCAGCAGTGAAGGCCGGGCTATGGAGACCCAGTACTTC
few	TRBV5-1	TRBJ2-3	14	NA	CASGRERVTDTQYF	TGCGCCAGCGGGCGGGAAAGGGTAACAGATACGCAGTATTTT
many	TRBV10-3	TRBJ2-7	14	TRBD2	CAILAGGSSYEQYF	TGTGCCATACTAGCGGGAGGGAGCTCCTACGAGCAGTACTTC
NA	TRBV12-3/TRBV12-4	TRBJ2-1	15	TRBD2	CASKTLAGAYNEQFF	TGTGCCAGCAAAACACTAGCGGGAGCCTACAATGAGCAGTTCTTC
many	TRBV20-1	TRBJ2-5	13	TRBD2	CSEEGLGQETQYF	TGCAGTGAGGAGGGACTAGGACAAGAGACCCAGTACTTC
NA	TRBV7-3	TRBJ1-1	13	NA	CAFPRAKGTEAFF	TGTGCCTTCCCTAGGGCAAAGGGGACTGAAGCTTTCTTT
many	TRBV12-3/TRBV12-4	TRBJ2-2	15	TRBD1	CASSPGQGDTGELFF	TGTGCCAGCAGTCCGGGACAGGGGGACACCGGGGAGCTGTTTTTT
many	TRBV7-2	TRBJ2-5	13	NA	CASSLIPQETQYF	TGTGCCAGCAGCTTAATCCCTCAAGAGACCCAGTACTTC
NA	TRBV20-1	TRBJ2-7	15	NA	CSANPGVGLVYEQYF	TGCAGTGCTAACCCGGGCGTGGGGTTGGTCTACGAGCAGTACTTC
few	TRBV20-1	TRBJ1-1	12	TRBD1	CSASGQAREAFF	TGCAGTGCTAGCGGACAGGCTCGGGAAGCTTTCTTT
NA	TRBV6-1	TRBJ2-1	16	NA	CASSARISDGDNEQFF	TGTGCCAGCAGTGCTCGGATATCTGATGGGGACAATGAGCAGTTCTTC
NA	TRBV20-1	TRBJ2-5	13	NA	CSARDLGEMAQYF	TGCAGTGCTAGAGATCTCGGCGAGATGGCCCAGTACTTC
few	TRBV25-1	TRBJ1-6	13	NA	CATEDGYNSPLHF	TGTGCCACGGAGGACGGATATAATTCACCCCTCCACTTT
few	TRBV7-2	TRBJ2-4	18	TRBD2	CASSFELAGGPGKNIQYF	TGTGCCAGCAGCTTCGAACTAGCGGGAGGGCCAGGCAAAAACATTCAGTACTTC
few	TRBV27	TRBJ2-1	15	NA	CASSKWGASYNEQFF	TGTGCCAGCAGTAAGTGGGGGGCCTCCTACAATGAGCAGTTCTTC
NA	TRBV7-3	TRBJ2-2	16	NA	CASSLYIAGNTGELFF	TGTGCCAGCAGCTTATATATTGCGGGAAACACCGGGGAGCTGTTTTTT
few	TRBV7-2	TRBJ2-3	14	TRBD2	CASSRISGLDTQYF	TGTGCCAGCAGCCGGATTAGCGGGTTAGATACGCAGTATTTT
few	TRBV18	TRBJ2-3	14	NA	CASSPSASADTQYF	TGTGCCAGCTCACCGTCGGCTAGCGCAGATACGCAGTATTTT
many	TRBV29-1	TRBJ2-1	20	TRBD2	CSVPGGLAGGLSSSYNEQFF	TGCAGCGTCCCTGGGGGACTAGCGGGAGGTCTTTCGAGCTCCTACAATGAGCAGTTCTTC
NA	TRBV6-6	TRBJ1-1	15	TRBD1	CASSYGGQVESEAFF	TGTGCCAGCAGTTACGGTGGACAGGTGGAGTCAGAAGCTTTCTTT
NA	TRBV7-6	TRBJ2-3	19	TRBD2	CASSSRGGLAGAGTDTQYF	TGTGCCAGCAGCTCTAGAGGTGGACTAGCGGGAGCGGGCACAGATACGCAGTATTTT
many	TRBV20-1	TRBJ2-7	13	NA	CSARDLGGYEQYF	TGCAGTGCTAGAGATCTAGGGGGCTACGAGCAGTACTTC
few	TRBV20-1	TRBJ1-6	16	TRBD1	CSARLNRGSYNSPLHF	TGCAGTGCTAGATTGAACAGGGGCTCCTATAATTCACCCCTCCACTTT
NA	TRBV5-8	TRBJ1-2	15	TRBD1	CASSHGTASNYGYTF	TGTGCCAGCAGCCACGGGACAGCTTCTAACTATGGCTACACCTTC
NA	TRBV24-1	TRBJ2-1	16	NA	CATSDSRRTLYNEQFF	TGTGCCACCAGTGACTCCAGGCGGACCCTTTACAATGAGCAGTTCTTC
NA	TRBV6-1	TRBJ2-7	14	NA	CASRWGRNSYEQYF	TGTGCCAGCAGGTGGGGGCGTAACTCCTACGAGCAGTACTTC
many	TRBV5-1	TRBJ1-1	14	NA	CASSLFGQLGEAFF	TGCGCCAGCAGCTTGTTTGGACAGCTTGGTGAAGCTTTCTTT
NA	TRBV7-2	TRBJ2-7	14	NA	CASSLAASSDEQYF	TGTGCCAGCAGCTTAGCCGCCTCTAGCGACGAGCAGTACTTC
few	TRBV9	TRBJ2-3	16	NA	CASSAEGGLPTDTQYF	TGTGCCAGCAGCGCTGAGGGGGGACTACCCACAGATACGCAGTATTTT